This T cell receptor (beta chain) is from a study of CD8+ T cells in alopecia areata. This sample's treatment: oral pan-JAK inhibitor, 5-10 mg twice daily. Extracted from the samples, RNA was reverse transcribed into cDNA to serve as the sequencing template. Here immunoSEQ multiplex PCR was the method, and the copy in TCRdb shows in-frame clones only, minus some. The sample shows approximately 150,000 clones, around 59% of them seen only once. Trimming removed 8 bases from V and 7 bases from J; junction bases left unmatched: 13. The CDR3 runs 15 residues. Germline V lookup: CDR1 SQVTM, CDR2 ANQGSEA. V and J are TRBV29-1 and TRBJ1-4; 10 bases map to TRBD1. Material: CD4+ T cells sorted from blood, obtained at week 24, from a patient treated with tofacitinib. The receptor's source is a human donor with alopecia areata. The CDR3: CSTMSRTGGGEKLFF. CDR3 DNA sequence: TGCAGCACCATGTCCCGGACAGGGGGTGGTGAAAAACTGTTTTTT.